The 4 T cell receptor beta chains below come from one sample, sequenced in a study of T-cell memory formation after mild COVID-19 (TCRdb year 2021). Libraries were made using 5' RACE. Sequencing was performed on an Illumina NovaSeq 6000. TCRdb reprocessed the public reads (quality trimming at Q25 with fastp, clone calling with MiXCR) and kept in-frame beta chains. CDR3 protein sequences are deduplicated, and each keeps its most common genes and DNA. Within this sample are some 200,000 distinct CDR3 sequences, with over 7.5% of them counted one time only. The ten most abundant clones make up 3.5% to 4% of the sample. Sequencing was carried out using PBMCs or a T cell subset sorted from them (not recorded which). The receptor set was obtained from a man between 18 and 35 years old who had mild COVID-19 (a few samples of this study predate the infection). The sample titles of this study are shuffled in the database, so cell type and time point are left out; the donor was told from shared clones.

This clonotype was seen at least ten times. The chain carries TRBV20-1 and TRBJ2-7; D unresolved. There are 13 residues in the CDR3. CDR1 is DFQATT and CDR2 is SNEGSKA in the germline V gene (reference sequence). The V end was cut by 0 bases, the J end by 7 bases, with 13 bases between. CDR3 coding DNA: TGCAGTGCTAGAGATGGGCAGTCCTCAGAGCAGTACTTC. It yields the protein CSARDGQSSEQYF.

This clonotype was seen only a few times. The CDR3 nucleotides are TGTGCCAGCGGGACTCGCAGCTCCTACAATGAGCAGTTCTTC. Translation gives CASGTRSSYNEQFF. V gene TRBV6-2 or TRBV6-3 combines with J gene TRBJ2-1, with TRBD2 as a possible D gene (6 bases). The V and J ends lost 8 bases and 0 bases respectively, with 11 bases between them. Germline CDR1 is MNHEY and CDR2 is SVGEGT. The CDR3 consists of 14 residues.

The chain couples TRBV7-6 to TRBJ2-7; D is perhaps TRBD2 (5 bases). The germline V gene has CDR1 SGHVS and CDR2 FNYEAQ. The V end was cut by 1 base, the J end by 2 bases, with 12 bases between. The CDR3 covers 15 residues. CDR3 sequence: CASSLVVSGAYEQYV. The CDR3 region has the DNA TGTGCCAGCAGCTTAGTCGTCTCCGGGGCCTACGAGCAGTACGTC.

This clonotype was observed a handful of times. The V call is TRBV7-9, the J call TRBJ2-1; D is perhaps TRBD2 (6 bases). CDR3 length equals 14 residues. Germline CDR1 SEHNR, CDR2 FQNEAQ (reference sequence). V lost 5 bases, J lost 6 bases, and 14 bases lay in between. As DNA, the CDR3 is TGTGCCAGCAGCCTACTTCGGGACTTCAATGAGCAGTTCTTC. Translated, it gives CASSLLRDFNEQFF.